This T cell receptor (beta chain) was captured by sequencing in a study of blood T cell repertoires in COVID-19. In the study overall: The United States, Italy and Spain were the sources of the acute and convalescent COVID-19 samples. Nucleic acid was either cDNA or gDNA, and it came from T cells, B-cell-depleted T cells, or PBMCs.

This CDR3 has 11 residues. V was pared by 7 bases and J by 5 bases, with 10 bases between. Germline-derived CDR1 and CDR2 are SQVTM and ANQGSEA. In the original analysis: Amplification of reference gene primers was used by the study to estimate nucleated cell counts. Generated by immunoSEQ multiplex PCR, the TCRdb table keeps only in-frame clones and is missing some. That table supplies the V and J calls and clone size; D and trimming were determined from the DNA. The sample lists some 200,000 clones, 70% to 90% occurring once. The material sequenced was peripheral blood. This TCR was sampled from a man at least 80 years old with acute or convalescent COVID-19. The genes are TRBV29-1 and TRBJ2-3; D remains ambiguous. For the CDR3, the DNA is TGCAGCGGTGTCTTCTTAGATACGCAGTATTTT. It is translated as CSGVFLDTQYF.